The 28 T cell receptor beta chains in this list originate from one sample, sequenced in a study of response to subunit inactivated influenza vaccine. TCRdb ran MiXCR on the RT-PCR reads and lists one entry per CDR3 protein. Altogether some 500,000 distinct CDR3 sequences are present, approximately 13% being singletons, with the ten largest covering roughly 13%. Specimen: PBMCs from blood, collected more than 35 days after vaccination. The receptors here all came from a man aged 45-60 years who received an inactivated influenza vaccine.

This clonotype appeared many times. The chain couples TRBV5-1 to TRBJ1-2; TRBD1 is a possible D gene (5 bases). The germline gives CDR1 SGHRS, CDR2 YFSETQ. V lost 1 base and J 2 bases, leaving 9 bases between the germline ends. The CDR3 is 14 residues long. CDR3 loop: CASSLTEGNYGYTF. DNA of the CDR3: TGCGCCAGCAGCTTGACGGAGGGGAACTATGGCTACACCTTC.

The DNA for the CDR3 is TGTGCCAGCCAAAAATCGACAGGGGGAAACATTCAGTACTTC. Translated, it gives CASQKSTGGNIQYF. V usage is TRBV6-2 or TRBV6-3 and J usage is TRBJ2-4, with 9 bases aligning to TRBD1. The trim removed 8 bases at V and 6 bases at J, leaving 8 bases unmatched. Germline CDR1 reads MNHEY; CDR2 reads SVGEGT. CDR3 length: 14 residues.

This clonotype was observed a few times. The chain links TRBV12-3 or TRBV12-4 to TRBJ2-1; 9 bases fit TRBD2. This CDR3 is 14 amino acids long. The junction had 11 bases not matched to a gene; V was cut back by 2 bases and J by 15 bases. The CDR3 here is CASSLSAGGRERFF. CDR3 sequence (DNA): TGTGCCAGCAGTTTATCAGCGGGGGGAAGGGAACGGTTCTTC.

The sample holds many counts of this clonotype. The V gene is TRBV29-1, the J gene TRBJ2-1; 10 nucleotides align to TRBD2. The germline gives CDR1 SQVTM, CDR2 ANQGSEA. The CDR3 consists of 13 residues. With V trimmed by 7 bases and J by 2 bases, 2 bases remained unmatched. CDR3 DNA sequence: TGCAGCGCAAGCGGGAGGGCCTACAATGAGCAGTTCTTC. Translating gives CSASGRAYNEQFF.

This clonotype was seen a handful of times. This sequence joins TRBV2 and TRBJ1-1; 7 bases match TRBD1. The trim removed 6 bases at V and 6 bases at J, leaving 7 bases unmatched. This CDR3 is built from 13 residues. The germline gives CDR1 SNHLY, CDR2 FYNNEI. Here the CDR3 DNA reads TGTGCCAGCAGCGCAGGGGGTCTCGCTGAAGCTTTCTTT. Protein: CASSAGGLAEAFF.

This clonotype has more than one count but fewer than ten. The CDR3 DNA sequence: TGCAGCGGGGGACAGGCGAATGAAAAACTGTTTTTT. Translated: CSGGQANEKLFF. The chain has TRBV29-1 and TRBJ1-4; TRBD1 agrees at 8 bases. Trimming cost V 7 bases and J 5 bases; bases outside gene matches: 3. The CDR3 extends over 12 amino acids. The V gene's germline CDR1 is SQVTM and CDR2 ANQGSEA.

This clonotype has at least ten counts. The chain recombines TRBV29-1 with TRBJ2-5; 10 positions match TRBD2. Trimming at V came to 7 bases and at J to 4 bases, leaving 6 bases not matched to a gene. Germline CDR1 and CDR2: SQVTM and ANQGSEA. The CDR3 sequence is 13 residues long. CDR3 nucleotides: TGCAGCGCCAGCAGACTAGCGGGAGAGACCCAGTACTTC. Translation: CSASRLAGETQYF. Supplemented by reference TRBV29-1 and TRBJ2-5, the full variable domain reads SAVISQKPSRDICQRGTSLTIQCQVDSQVTMMFWYRQQPGQSLTLIATANQGSEATYESGFVIDKFPISRPNLTFSTLTVSNMSPEDSSIYLCSASRLAGETQYFGPGTRLLVL.

This clonotype was seen ten or more times. V usage is TRBV10-3 and J usage is TRBJ2-5; 14 nucleotides agree with TRBD2. CDR1 and CDR2 from the germline V gene are ENHRY and SYGVKD. There are 14 residues in the CDR3. Trimming at V came to 10 bases and at J to 4 bases, leaving 5 bases not matched to a gene. In nucleotides, the CDR3 is TGTGCCAGGGGACTAGCGGGAGATTCAGAGACCCAGTACTTC. This gives the protein CARGLAGDSETQYF.

CDR3 residues: CASSLGLADFYNEQFF. CDR3 DNA: TGTGCCAGCAGCTTAGGGCTAGCGGACTTCTACAATGAGCAGTTCTTC. The rearrangement joins TRBV7-2 to TRBJ2-1; 7 bases map to TRBD2. Trimming took 1 base from V and 3 from J; bases not matched to a gene: 6. The CDR3 totals 16 residues. CDR1 and CDR2 from the germline V gene are SGHTA and FQGNSA.

The sample holds a few counts of this clonotype. The chain joins TRBV29-1 to TRBJ2-1; maybe TRBD2 (6 bases). This CDR3 is built from 15 residues. Germline V gene lookup returns CDR1 SQVTM and CDR2 ANQGSEA. Trimming stripped 6 bases from V and 4 bases from J, with 19 bases between. CDR3 in amino acids: CSVPKGGERYNEQFF. For the CDR3, the DNA is TGCAGCGTGCCTAAAGGAGGGGAACGGTACAATGAGCAGTTCTTC.

The V and J genes are TRBV7-2 and TRBJ2-7, with 7 bases aligning to TRBD2. The CDR3 contains 14 residues. Germline V lookup: CDR1 SGHTA, CDR2 FQGNSA. With 6 bases clipped from V and 0 bases from J, the junction kept 5 bases outside the gene matches. The CDR3 region has the DNA TGTGCCAGCAGAGCGGGGAGGTTCTCCTACGAGCAGTACTTC. The encoded protein is CASRAGRFSYEQYF.

This clonotype was observed at least ten times. CDR3 residues: CASSLSTEAFF. The CDR3 DNA is TGTGCCAGCAGCCTCAGTACTGAAGCTTTCTTT. V usage is TRBV7-9 and J usage is TRBJ1-1, with D hard to call. This CDR3 comprises 11 residues. The germline V gene encodes CDR1 SEHNR and CDR2 FQNEAQ (reference sequence). Trimming shortened V by 5 bases and J by 5 bases, and 6 bases separated the two germline ends.

This clonotype was counted at least ten times. This chain connects TRBV4-1 to TRBJ2-7; D gene uncertain. Germline CDR1 reads MGHRA; CDR2 reads YSYEKL. The CDR3 contains 14 residues. V gave up 3 bases and J gave up 0 bases, with 9 bases separating them. The CDR3 sequence: CASSHMDGSYEQYF. DNA for the CDR3: TGCGCCAGCAGCCACATGGACGGCTCCTACGAGCAGTACTTC.

This clonotype has a handful of counts. V gene TRBV6-2 or TRBV6-3 combines with J gene TRBJ2-5; D is possibly TRBD1 or TRBD2 (5 bases each). V was cut by 4 bases and J by 2 bases, with 11 bases left in between. The germline V gene has CDR1 MNHEY and CDR2 SVGEGT. The CDR3 sequence is 14 residues long. The CDR3 region has the DNA TGTGCCAGCAGTTCTCAGGGAGTTCAAGAGACCCAGTACTTC. Encoded protein: CASSSQGVQETQYF.

The V gene is TRBV20-1, the J gene TRBJ1-1; 8 nucleotides agree with TRBD1. The ends lost 5 bases at V and 11 bases at J; junction bases unmatched: 13. CDR1 and CDR2 from the germline V gene are DFQATT and SNEGSKA (reference sequence). The CDR3 is 13 amino acids. The CDR3 nucleotides are TGCAGTGCTGGGACAGGCGCAGTTTTTACTGCTTTCTTT. Protein sequence: CSAGTGAVFTAFF.

This clonotype turned up a few times. The chain employs TRBV4-3 and TRBJ1-2; the match to TRBD1 covers 9 bases. Per the germline V gene, CDR1 is LGHNA and CDR2 is YSLEER. The CDR3 is 15 amino acids. V was clipped by 0 bases and J by 7 bases; unmatched bases: 6. The CDR3 nucleotides are TGCGCCAGCAGCCAAGACGAACAGGGGGCGCTTGGCTACACCTTC. Translation: CASSQDEQGALGYTF.

The chain recombines TRBV5-5 with TRBJ2-3; D gene ambiguous. Germline CDR1 is SGHKS and CDR2 is YYEKEE (reference sequence). V was clipped by 1 base and J by 6 bases, with 12 bases between them. The CDR3 has 14 residues. As DNA, the CDR3 is TGTGCCAGCAGCTTGCTCGGGTCGTCCGATACGCAGTATTTT. The encoded protein is CASSLLGSSDTQYF.

This clonotype was seen repeatedly, ten times or more. The gene calls are TRBV29-1 and TRBJ2-5; 7 positions match TRBD2. Germline assignment: CDR1 SQVTM and CDR2 ANQGSEA. The CDR3 contains 13 residues. Trimming removed 3 bases from V and 5 bases from J; junction bases left unmatched: 6. CDR3 amino acids: CSVDFEGGETQYF. CDR3 coding DNA: TGCAGCGTTGATTTTGAGGGAGGGGAGACCCAGTACTTC.

This chain uses TRBV5-5 with TRBJ2-1; TRBD1 might be the D (5 bases). The CDR3 is made up of 13 amino acids. CDR1 and CDR2 from the germline V gene are SGHKS and YYEKEE (reference sequence). The V gene lost 2 bases and the J gene lost 9 bases, with 12 bases spanning the gap. CDR3 sequence reads: CASSFWLRAEQFF. The DNA for the CDR3 is TGTGCCAGCAGCTTTTGGCTCAGGGCTGAGCAGTTCTTC.

The V call is TRBV20-1, the J call TRBJ2-2; 7 bases agree with TRBD1. The J segment lost 3 bases and the V segment lost 2 bases, leaving 9 bases of the junction unmatched. Germline V CDR1 and CDR2: DFQATT, SNEGSKA (reference sequence). The CDR3 runs to 16 residues. CDR3 protein: CSARPPGGDYTGELFF. The CDR3 DNA sequence: TGCAGTGCTAGACCCCCAGGGGGAGACTACACCGGGGAGCTGTTTTTT.

The rearrangement uses TRBV29-1 and TRBJ2-1; 10 bases agree with TRBD2. Trimming cost V 7 bases and J 7 bases; bases outside gene matches: 4. The CDR3 totals 12 residues. Germline values: CDR1 SQVTM, CDR2 ANQGSEA. CDR3 loop: CSGQRGGNEQFF. The CDR3, as DNA: TGCAGCGGGCAGCGGGGGGGGAATGAGCAGTTCTTC.

The gene calls are TRBV29-1 and TRBJ1-5, with 9 nucleotides matching TRBD1. V dropped 8 bases and J dropped 2; count of bases not matched to a gene: 10. This CDR3 region has 15 residues. CDR1 and CDR2 (germline): SQVTM, ANQGSEA. The CDR3: CSPRDRAYCNQPQHF. CDR3 bases: TGCAGCCCTAGGGACAGGGCTTATTGCAATCAGCCCCAGCATTTT.

The chain uses TRBV24-1 and TRBJ2-1, with D possibly TRBD2 on 6 matching bases. Germline CDR1 and CDR2: KGHDR and SFDVKD. Trimming removed 0 bases from V and 5 bases from J, with 13 bases in between. This CDR3 spans 16 amino acids. DNA of the CDR3: TGTGCCACCAGTGATTTGGCCGGCGGGACGAACAATGAGCAGTTCTTC. Its protein is CATSDLAGGTNNEQFF.

The genes are TRBV7-9 and TRBJ2-3; a weak D match, TRBD2 (6 bases). Trimming stripped 6 bases from V and 3 bases from J, with 13 bases between. Germline CDR1 reads SEHNR; CDR2 reads FQNEAQ (reference sequence). The CDR3 loop spans 14 amino acids. The CDR3 DNA is TGTGCCAGCAGAGACCCTCGGGGGACAGATACGCAGTATTTT. As protein: CASRDPRGTDTQYF.

This sequence joins TRBV7-3 and TRBJ2-7; no reliable D call. This CDR3 contains 16 residues. Trimming removed 0 bases at V and 2 bases at J, with 14 bases between. The V gene's germline CDR1 is SGHTA and CDR2 FQGTGA. The CDR3 DNA follows: TGTGCCAGCAGCTTAACGAGGCCCGGCAGAACCTACGAGCAGTACTTC. It codes for CASSLTRPGRTYEQYF.

The gene calls are TRBV20-1 and TRBJ2-5, with a weak D call TRBD2 (6 bases). CDR3 size: 15 residues. The germline V gene encodes CDR1 DFQATT and CDR2 SNEGSKA (reference sequence). V was clipped by 3 bases and J by 1 base, with 15 bases between them. Here the CDR3 DNA reads TGCAGTGCTAGTATTAGCGGTAGGGCCCAAGAGACCCAGTACTTC. It encodes CSASISGRAQETQYF.

There are many counts of this clonotype. This sequence joins TRBV6-2 or TRBV6-3 and TRBJ2-5; 8 bases align to TRBD1. The CDR3 totals 16 residues. V trimming: 6 bases; J trimming: 4 bases; junction bases outside the gene matches: 13. The germline V gene has CDR1 MNHEY and CDR2 SVGEGT. The CDR3 region has the DNA TGTGCCAGCAGCCCTTTATCCGGGACAGGTAGAGAGACCCAGTACTTC. It is translated as CASSPLSGTGRETQYF.

The V and J genes are TRBV5-4 and TRBJ1-2; possibly TRBD1 for D (5 bases). V was clipped by 0 bases and J by 2 bases, with 11 bases between them. The CDR3 runs to 15 residues. Per germline, CDR1 SGHNT and CDR2 YYREEE (reference sequence). The CDR3 is CASSLAREGNYGYTF. In nucleotides, the CDR3 is TGTGCCAGCAGCTTGGCCAGGGAGGGGAACTATGGCTACACCTTC.